This record looks at one TCR beta chain sequence and its context. Trimming cost V 5 bases and J 2 bases; bases outside gene matches: 3. CDR3 size: 15 residues. From germline, CDR1 is SGHAT and CDR2 FQNNGV. The sample is drawn from a study of blood T cell repertoires in COVID-19. Study-wide context: Acute and convalescent COVID-19 samples came from the United States, Italy and Spain. Nucleic acid was either cDNA or gDNA, and it came from T cells, B-cell-depleted T cells, or PBMCs.

Measured with immunoSEQ multiplex PCR; TCRdb has only the in-frame clones, and not every one. The data show around 260,000 clones, over 80% seen once. This sequence originates from a woman between 40 and 50 years old who had recovered from COVID-19. The chain employs TRBV11-2 and TRBJ2-1, with 10 nucleotides matching TRBD1. The material sequenced was peripheral blood. CDR3 sequence: CASSLDRGPYNEQFF. The CDR3 DNA sequence: TGTGCCAGCAGCCTCGACAGGGGGCCCTACAATGAGCAGTTCTTC.